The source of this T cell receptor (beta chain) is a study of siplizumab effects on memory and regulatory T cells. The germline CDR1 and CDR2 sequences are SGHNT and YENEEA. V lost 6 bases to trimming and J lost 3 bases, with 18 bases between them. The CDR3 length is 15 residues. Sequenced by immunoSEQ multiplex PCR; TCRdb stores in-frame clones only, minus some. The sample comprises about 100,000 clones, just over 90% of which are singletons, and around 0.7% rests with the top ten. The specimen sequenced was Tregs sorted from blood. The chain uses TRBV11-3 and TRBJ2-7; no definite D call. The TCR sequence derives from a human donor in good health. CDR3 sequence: CASRLGRASHYEQYF. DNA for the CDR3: TGTGCCAGCAGACTTGGTAGGGCGTCTCACTACGAGCAGTACTTC.